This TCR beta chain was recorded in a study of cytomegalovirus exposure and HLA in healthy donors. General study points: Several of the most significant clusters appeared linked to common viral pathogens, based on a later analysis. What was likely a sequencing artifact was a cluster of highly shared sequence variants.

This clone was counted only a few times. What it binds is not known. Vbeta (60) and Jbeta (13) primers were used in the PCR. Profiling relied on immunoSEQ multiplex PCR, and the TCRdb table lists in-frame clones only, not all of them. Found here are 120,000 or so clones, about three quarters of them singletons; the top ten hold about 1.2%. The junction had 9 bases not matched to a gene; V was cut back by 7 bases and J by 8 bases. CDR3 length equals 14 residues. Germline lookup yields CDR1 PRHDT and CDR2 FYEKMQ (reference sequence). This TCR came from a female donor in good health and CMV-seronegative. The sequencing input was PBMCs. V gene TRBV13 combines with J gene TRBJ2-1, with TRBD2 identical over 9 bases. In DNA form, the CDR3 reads TGTGCCAGCACTAGAGCGGGGGGTGGGGATGAGCAGTTCTTC. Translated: CASTRAGGGDEQFF.